A single sample is the source of the 17 T cell receptor beta chains below, sequenced in a study of regulatory T cells in long-lasting Graves disease (dated by TCRdb to the early 2020s). The intended sense of this specimen's time point label: newly diagnosed GD, antithyroid drugs for less than 3 months. For both TCR sequencing and RNA sequencing, RNA was extracted from PBMCs using TRIzol. Receptor libraries were prepared by multiplex PCR. The instrument was an Illumina HiSeq 4000. To build TCR beta libraries, CDR3 regions were amplified by Arm-PCR using iRepertoire HTBI primers. The raw public data were reprocessed by TCRdb itself: fastp quality trimming at Q25, MiXCR clonotype calling, in-frame beta chains only. Every CDR3 protein is listed once, alongside the most common genes and DNA of its rows. The sample table shows under 450,000 distinct CDR3 sequences, and about an eighth are seen once. The top ten hold under 20% of the sample.

This same sample was also part of a study on T cells in Graves' hyperthyroidism and ophthalmopathy.

Sequenced material: peripheral blood mononuclear cells (PBMCs), taken at new diagnosis, from a patient treated with antithyroid drugs. These receptors were taken from a woman younger than 35 with Graves disease. Donor details come from another sample of the same person, matched by shared clones.

This clonotype has at least ten counts. The rearrangement joins TRBV5-1 to TRBJ1-1, with D tentatively TRBD1 (5 bases). Germline-derived CDR1 and CDR2 are SGHRS and YFSETQ. Trimming removed 4 bases from V and 5 bases from J, with 9 bases in between. There are 12 residues in the CDR3. The CDR3 sequence is CASSKGRTEAFF. The CDR3 DNA reads TGCGCCAGCAGCAAGGGACGTACTGAAGCTTTCTTT.

Turning to this clonotype: Sequence at one end of the junction differs from germline and may be a read error. The V gene is TRBV6-2 or TRBV6-3, the J gene TRBJ2-2; D remains unclear. This CDR3 spans 14 amino acids. The germline V gene has CDR1 MNHEY and CDR2 SVGEGT. CDR3 DNA sequence: TGTGTCAGCAGTTATGGTCTAGATCTCGGGGAGCTGTTTTTT. Translation gives CVSSYGLDLGELFF.

This clonotype was recorded at least ten times. V gene TRBV28 combines with J gene TRBJ1-2; a weak D match, TRBD1 (5 bases). Trimming took 8 bases from V and 2 from J, leaving 21 bases between them. Germline CDR1 MDHEN, CDR2 SYDVKM. This CDR3 has 16 residues. CDR3 coding DNA: TGTGCCAGCGCGGGGCTGAAGGGGATGGGGAACTATGGCTACACCTTC. Encoded protein: CASAGLKGMGNYGYTF.

This clonotype was counted many times. This rearrangement joins TRBV6-2 or TRBV6-3 to TRBJ2-5, with unresolved D. In germline, CDR1 is MNHEY, CDR2 SVGEGT. The CDR3 is 13 amino acids. V shed 2 bases and J shed 3 bases, with 7 bases lying between them. CDR3 DNA sequence: TGTGCCAGCAGTTACCGAAGGGAAGAGACCCAGTACTTC. Its translation: CASSYRREETQYF.

This clonotype was counted a single time. A far larger clone lies a single base away; this is likely a read error. The V and J genes are TRBV11-2 and TRBJ2-7; TRBD2 agrees at 9 bases. With 5 bases clipped from V and 3 bases from J, the junction kept 14 bases outside the gene matches. Germline CDR1 reads SGHAT; CDR2 reads FQNNGV. CDR3 length: 17 amino acids. The CDR3 sequence: CASSPPLGVAGVYEQYF. As DNA, the CDR3 is TGTGCCAGCAGCCCCCCCCTCGGGGTAGCGGGAGTCTACGAGCAGTACTTC.

This clonotype has more than one count but fewer than ten. This chain uses TRBV5-1 with TRBJ1-1; TRBD1 matches at 10 bases. Germline CDR1 and CDR2: SGHRS and YFSETQ. Trimming at V came to 0 bases and at J to 5 bases, leaving 10 bases not matched to a gene. This CDR3 spans 17 amino acids. CDR3 in amino acids: CASSLDPTGGLGTEAFF. The CDR3 DNA reads TGCGCCAGCAGCTTGGACCCGACAGGGGGCCTGGGAACTGAAGCTTTCTTT.

This chain joins TRBV10-1 and TRBJ2-1; possible D gene TRBD1, 5 bases. The V end was cut by 3 bases, the J end by 2 bases, with 11 bases between. This CDR3 has 15 residues. Germline CDR1 WNHNN, CDR2 SYGVQD (reference sequence). CDR3 bases: TGCGCCAGCAGTGATAGTGACAGACCCTACAATGAGCAGTTCTTC. Translated, it gives CASSDSDRPYNEQFF.

This clonotype was counted only a few times. The chain carries TRBV20-1 and TRBJ1-1; no clear D. Trimming stripped 2 bases from V and 0 bases from J, with 10 bases between. CDR3 length: 14 amino acids. Germline V gene lookup returns CDR1 DFQATT and CDR2 SNEGSKA (reference sequence). CDR3 DNA sequence: TGCAGTGCTAGAAGCTCCGAGGTGAACACTGAAGCTTTCTTT. It codes for CSARSSEVNTEAFF.

V usage is TRBV7-2 and J usage is TRBJ1-4; D is unclear. The CDR3 loop spans 18 amino acids. Germline loops: CDR1 SGHTA, CDR2 FQGNSA. Between the trimmed V and J ends, which lost 1 base and 7 bases, there was a span of 22 bases. This chain's CDR3 is CASSLVPPSPARGEKLFF. The DNA of the CDR3 is TGTGCCAGCAGCTTAGTCCCACCCAGCCCCGCGCGGGGTGAAAAACTGTTTTTT.

The chain recombines TRBV20-1 with TRBJ2-1; TRBD2 agrees at 8 bases. Germline CDR1 is DFQATT and CDR2 is SNEGSKA (reference sequence). The V and J ends lost 0 bases and 2 bases, in that order; junction bases with no gene match: 3. CDR3 length: 15 amino acids. The CDR3 nucleotides are TGCAGTGCTAGAGATACTAGCGGTACCTACAATGAGCAGTTCTTC. This sequence encodes CSARDTSGTYNEQFF.

For this clonotype: A read error is possible here, since a much larger clone lies one base away. The rearrangement joins TRBV6-1 to TRBJ2-1; no clear D gene. The CDR3 has 13 amino acids. Germline loops: CDR1 MNHNS, CDR2 SASEGT. The CDR3 here is CASSNQWPNEQLF. Here the CDR3 DNA reads TGTGCCAGCAGTAACCAGTGGCCCAATGAGCAGCTCTTC.

The chain carries TRBV7-3 and TRBJ1-1; D might be TRBD1 (6 bases). Germline V CDR1 and CDR2: SGHTA, FQGTGA. The CDR3 has 14 residues. The V end lost 3 bases, the J end lost 2 bases, and 10 bases lay between the germline ends. The CDR3 spells CASSLNRENTEAFF. The CDR3 bases are TGTGCCAGCAGCTTGAACAGGGAAAACACTGAAGCTTTCTTT.

This clonotype was observed at least ten times. This chain connects TRBV6-2 or TRBV6-3 to TRBJ2-5; the match to TRBD1 covers 7 bases. V gave up 5 bases and J gave up 2 bases; unmatched junction bases: 20. The germline CDR1 and CDR2 sequences are MNHEY and SVGEGT. The CDR3 spans 19 residues. CDR3 sequence reads: CASSQTGNLRTRRQETQYF. DNA of the CDR3: TGTGCCAGCAGTCAGACAGGGAACCTCCGAACTCGGAGACAAGAGACCCAGTACTTC.

This clonotype came up many times. The rearrangement links TRBV6-2 or TRBV6-3 to TRBJ1-1; D not resolved. V was shortened by 7 bases and J by 0 bases, with 24 bases between the two germline ends. Germline V gives CDR1 MNHEY, CDR2 SVGEGT. The CDR3 consists of 18 residues. The CDR3 here is CASTLIPGRHAMNTEAFF. The CDR3 DNA follows: TGTGCCAGCACCTTAATCCCCGGGCGTCACGCAATGAACACTGAAGCTTTCTTT.

This clonotype was counted at least ten times. This sequence joins TRBV5-1 and TRBJ1-3; D gene ambiguous. The CDR3 runs to 15 residues. The germline CDR1 and CDR2 sequences are SGHRS and YFSETQ. Trimming took off 2 bases at V and 1 base at J, with 10 bases between the two ends. CDR3 DNA sequence: TGCGCCAGCAGCTTACTGGACGGATCTGGAAACACCATATATTTT. Its translation is CASSLLDGSGNTIYF.

The chain combines TRBV12-3 or TRBV12-4 with TRBJ1-5; D is uncertain. Trimming left V 1 base short and J 5 bases short, with 9 bases between. CDR3 length equals 14 residues. The CDR3: CASSLGFGDQPQHF. The DNA of the CDR3 is TGTGCCAGCAGTTTAGGGTTCGGGGATCAGCCCCAGCATTTT.

This clonotype was detected ten times or more. The CDR3 reads CSARAKGFMVETQYF. In nucleotides, the CDR3 is TGCAGTGCTAGAGCTAAGGGGTTTATGGTTGAGACCCAGTACTTC. The V and J genes are TRBV20-1 and TRBJ2-5; TRBD1 might be the D (5 bases). Per germline, CDR1 DFQATT and CDR2 SNEGSKA (reference sequence). CDR3 size: 15 residues. Trimming took off 1 base at V and 5 bases at J, with 17 bases between the two ends.